A single T cell receptor beta chain is shown here with its context. Its target is not known. Trimming took 1 base from V and 3 from J, leaving 17 bases between them. The CDR3 has 17 amino acids. CDR1 and CDR2 from the germline V gene are MGHRA and YSYEKL. These data originate in a study of cytotoxic CD8 clonotypes in ibrutinib-treated CLL. Here immunoSEQ multiplex PCR was the method, and the copy in TCRdb shows in-frame clones only, minus some. The data show approximately 280,000 clones, roughly four fifths seen once. Study results and limitations: The study found baseline clonality above age-matched healthy donors, tracking circulating CD8+ T-cell counts.

Source: PBMCs, taken at disease progression, from a patient treated with ibrutinib. The receptor was derived from a human donor with chronic lymphocytic leukemia. The chain recombines TRBV4-1 with TRBJ2-3; tentative D call: TRBD2 (6 bases). The CDR3 here is CASSQVTSRQKTDTQYF. The CDR3 DNA reads as TGCGCCAGCAGCCAAGTCACTAGCCGACAAAAAACAGATACGCAGTATTTT.